The rows below give T cell receptor beta chains drawn from one sample of a study of cytomegalovirus exposure and HLA in healthy donors. Assay: immunoSEQ multiplex PCR; the TCRdb copy retains only in-frame clones and omits some. The data contain some 160,000 clones, 60% to 80% of them singletons. Sequenced input: PBMCs. The receptors were sampled from a man aged 45-60 years in good health and CMV-seropositive. CDR3s include the opening cysteine and the closing phenylalanine or tryptophan. The size entry is marked missing in some rows and otherwise reads once, few, many or a size class.

size: NA; V: TRBV4-3; CDR3: CASSQELRGNAPSGNTIYF
size: NA; V: TRBV9; CDR3: CASSAGGEGRTEAFF
size: once; V: TRBV28; CDR3: CASSFQTGVGNQPQHF
size: NA; V: TRBV30; CDR3: CAWARGGMNTEAFF
size: few; V: TRBV27; CDR3: CASSLSPRTYGYTF
size: NA; V: TRBV7-6; CDR3: CAGSRRAPGLSVPYF
size: few; V: TRBV18; CDR3: CASSPLIETGGYGYTF
size: NA; V: TRBV28; CDR3: CASKGPPGNQPQHF
size: NA; V: TRBV5-1; CDR3: CASRPGQGVNEQYF
size: NA; V: TRBV18; CDR3: CASSPGTRTNYGYTF
size: NA; V: TRBV2; CDR3: CASSVAGVVDTQYF
size: few; V: TRBV11-3; CDR3: CASSYGQGTEAFF
size: NA; V: TRBV19; CDR3: CASRKRVQETQYF
size: NA; V: TRBV5-5; CDR3: CASSLGSSGEDTQYF
size: NA; V: TRBV2; CDR3: CASREGTTTDTQYF
size: NA; V: TRBV4-3; CDR3: CASSQDGGEGEQYF
size: NA; V: TRBV7-9; CDR3: CASSLGPGYEQYF
size: NA; V: TRBV6-6; CDR3: CASSYQNYEQYF
size: NA; V: TRBV18; CDR3: CASHPQRTGQNTEAFF